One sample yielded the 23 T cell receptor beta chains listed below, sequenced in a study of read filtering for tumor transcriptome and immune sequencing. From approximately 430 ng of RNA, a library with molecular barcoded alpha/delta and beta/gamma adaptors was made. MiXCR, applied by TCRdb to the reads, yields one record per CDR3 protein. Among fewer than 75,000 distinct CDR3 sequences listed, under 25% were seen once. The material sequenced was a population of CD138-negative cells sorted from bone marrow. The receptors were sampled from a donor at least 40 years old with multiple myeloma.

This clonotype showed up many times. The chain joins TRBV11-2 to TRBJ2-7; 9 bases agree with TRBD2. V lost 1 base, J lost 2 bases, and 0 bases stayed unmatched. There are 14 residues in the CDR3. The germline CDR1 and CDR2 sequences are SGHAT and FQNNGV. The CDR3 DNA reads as TGTGCCAGCAGCTTAGGACTAGCGGCCTACGAGCAGTACTTC. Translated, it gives CASSLGLAAYEQYF.

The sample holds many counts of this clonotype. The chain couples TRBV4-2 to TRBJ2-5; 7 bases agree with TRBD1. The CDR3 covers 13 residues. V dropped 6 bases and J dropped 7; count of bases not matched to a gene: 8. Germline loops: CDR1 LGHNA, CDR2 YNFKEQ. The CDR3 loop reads CASRLGGHGTQYF. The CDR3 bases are TGTGCCAGCAGATTAGGGGGCCATGGGACCCAGTACTTC.

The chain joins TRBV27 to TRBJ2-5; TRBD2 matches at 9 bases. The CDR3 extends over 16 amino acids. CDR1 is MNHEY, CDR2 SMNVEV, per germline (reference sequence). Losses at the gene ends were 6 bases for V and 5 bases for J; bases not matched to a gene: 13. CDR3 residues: CASRRSGGGAEETQYF. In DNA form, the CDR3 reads TGTGCCAGCAGAAGGAGTGGCGGGGGGGCAGAGGAGACCCAGTACTTC.

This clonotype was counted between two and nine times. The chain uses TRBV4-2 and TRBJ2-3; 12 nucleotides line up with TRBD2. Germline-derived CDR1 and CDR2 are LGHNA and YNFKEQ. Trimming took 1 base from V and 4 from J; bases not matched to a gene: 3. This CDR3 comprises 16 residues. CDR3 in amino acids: CASSQASGRGADTQYF. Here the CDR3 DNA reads TGTGCCAGCAGCCAAGCTAGCGGGAGGGGCGCAGATACGCAGTATTTT.

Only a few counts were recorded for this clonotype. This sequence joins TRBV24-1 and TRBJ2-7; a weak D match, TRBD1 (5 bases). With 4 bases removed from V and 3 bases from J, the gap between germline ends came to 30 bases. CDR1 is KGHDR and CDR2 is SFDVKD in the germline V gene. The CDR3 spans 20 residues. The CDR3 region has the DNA TGTGCCACCAGTGACCCTAGACAGCGACCCAGAGACCCCTACTTCTACGAGCAGTACTTC. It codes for CATSDPRQRPRDPYFYEQYF.

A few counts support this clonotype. The CDR3 is CATGGQGRLSQHF. The CDR3 DNA follows: TGTGCCACCGGAGGACAGGGGAGGCTCTCCCAGCATTTT. This chain links TRBV6-2 or TRBV6-3 with TRBJ1-5; 9 positions match TRBD1. This CDR3 is 13 amino acids long. Germline-derived CDR1 and CDR2 are MNHEY and SVGEGT. V gave up 10 bases and J gave up 11 bases; unmatched junction bases: 12.

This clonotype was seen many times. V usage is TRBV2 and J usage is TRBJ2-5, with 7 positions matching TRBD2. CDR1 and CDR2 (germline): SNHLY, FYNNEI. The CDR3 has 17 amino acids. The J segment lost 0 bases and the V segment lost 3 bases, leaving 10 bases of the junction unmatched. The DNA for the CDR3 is TGTGCCAGCAGTGAGTTTTGGCCTAGCGGAAACCAAGAGACCCAGTACTTC. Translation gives CASSEFWPSGNQETQYF.

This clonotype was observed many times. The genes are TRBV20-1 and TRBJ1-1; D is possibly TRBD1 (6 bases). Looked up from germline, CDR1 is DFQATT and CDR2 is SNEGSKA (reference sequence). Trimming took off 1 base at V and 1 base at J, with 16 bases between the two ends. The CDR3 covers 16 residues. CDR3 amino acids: CSARAQGPRWNTEAFF. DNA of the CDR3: TGCAGTGCTAGAGCACAGGGCCCGAGGTGGAACACTGAAGCTTTCTTT.

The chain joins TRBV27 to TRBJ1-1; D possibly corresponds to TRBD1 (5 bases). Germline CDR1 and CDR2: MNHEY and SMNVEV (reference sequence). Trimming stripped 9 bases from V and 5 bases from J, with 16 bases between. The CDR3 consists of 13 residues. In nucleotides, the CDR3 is TGTGCCAGTTTGGGGGGGTTTAGAACTGAAGCTTTCTTT. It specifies CASLGGFRTEAFF.

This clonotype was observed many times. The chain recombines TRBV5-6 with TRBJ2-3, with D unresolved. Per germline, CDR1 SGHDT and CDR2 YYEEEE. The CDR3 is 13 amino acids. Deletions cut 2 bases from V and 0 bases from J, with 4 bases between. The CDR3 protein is CASSLRSTDTQYF. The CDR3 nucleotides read TGTGCCAGCAGCTTACGTAGCACAGATACGCAGTATTTT. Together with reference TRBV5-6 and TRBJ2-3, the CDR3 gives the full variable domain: DAGVTQSPTHLIKTRGQQVTLRCSPKSGHDTVSWYQQALGQGPQFIFQYYEEEERQRGNFPDRFSGHQFPNYSSELNVNALLLGDSALYLCASSLRSTDTQYFGPGTRLTVL.

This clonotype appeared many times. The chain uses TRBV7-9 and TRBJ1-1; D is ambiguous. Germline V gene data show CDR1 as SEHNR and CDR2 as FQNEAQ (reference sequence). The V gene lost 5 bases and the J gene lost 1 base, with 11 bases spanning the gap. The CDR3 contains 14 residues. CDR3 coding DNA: TGTGCCAGCAGCCCCCGGGTCGCGAACACTGAAGCTTTCTTT. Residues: CASSPRVANTEAFF.

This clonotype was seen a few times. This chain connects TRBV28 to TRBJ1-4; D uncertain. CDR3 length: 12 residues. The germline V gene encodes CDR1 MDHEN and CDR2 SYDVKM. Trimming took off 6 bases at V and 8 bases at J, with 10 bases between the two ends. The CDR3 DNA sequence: TGTGCCAGCAGCTCGGGAAAGGAAAAACTGTTTTTT. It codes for CASSSGKEKLFF.

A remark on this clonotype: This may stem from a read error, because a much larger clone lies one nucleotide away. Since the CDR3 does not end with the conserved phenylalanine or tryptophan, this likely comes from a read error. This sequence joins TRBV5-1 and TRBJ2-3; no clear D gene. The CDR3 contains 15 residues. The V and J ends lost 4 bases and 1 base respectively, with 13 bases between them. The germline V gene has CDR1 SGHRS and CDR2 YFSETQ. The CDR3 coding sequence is TGCGCCAGCAGCCCCGAAGGGTTGGGCACAGATACGCAGTATTCT. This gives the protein CASSPEGLGTDTQYS.

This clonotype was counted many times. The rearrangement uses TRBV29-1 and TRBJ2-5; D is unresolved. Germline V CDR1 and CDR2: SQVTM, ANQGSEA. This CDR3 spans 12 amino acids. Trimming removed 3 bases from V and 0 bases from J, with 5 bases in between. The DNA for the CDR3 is TGCAGCGTTGACAAAAACCAAGAGACCCAGTACTTC. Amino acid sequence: CSVDKNQETQYF.

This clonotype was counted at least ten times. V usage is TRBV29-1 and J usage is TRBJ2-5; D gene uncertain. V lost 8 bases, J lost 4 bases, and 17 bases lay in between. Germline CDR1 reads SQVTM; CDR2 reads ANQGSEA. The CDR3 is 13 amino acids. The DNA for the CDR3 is TGCAGCTCACAAGTCGGCTCCCCAGAGACCCAGTACTTC. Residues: CSSQVGSPETQYF.

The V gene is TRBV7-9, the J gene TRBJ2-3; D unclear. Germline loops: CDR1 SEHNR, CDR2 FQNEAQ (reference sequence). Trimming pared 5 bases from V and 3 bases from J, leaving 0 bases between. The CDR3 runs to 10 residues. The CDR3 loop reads CASSTDTQYF. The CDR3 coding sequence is TGTGCCAGCAGCACAGATACGCAGTATTTT.

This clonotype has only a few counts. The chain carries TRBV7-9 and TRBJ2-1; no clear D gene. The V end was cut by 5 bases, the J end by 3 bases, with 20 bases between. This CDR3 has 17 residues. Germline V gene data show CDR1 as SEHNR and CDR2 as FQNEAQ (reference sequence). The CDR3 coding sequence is TGTGCCAGCAGCCCCCCCCCCGCACAAACAAACTACAATGAGCAGTTCTTC. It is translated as CASSPPPAQTNYNEQFF.

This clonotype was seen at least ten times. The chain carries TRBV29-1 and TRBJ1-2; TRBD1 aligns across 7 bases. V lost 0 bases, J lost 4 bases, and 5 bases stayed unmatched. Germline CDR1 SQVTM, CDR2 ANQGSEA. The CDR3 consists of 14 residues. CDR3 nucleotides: TGCAGCGTTGAAGACGACAGGGTAGGCTATGGCTACACCTTC. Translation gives CSVEDDRVGYGYTF.

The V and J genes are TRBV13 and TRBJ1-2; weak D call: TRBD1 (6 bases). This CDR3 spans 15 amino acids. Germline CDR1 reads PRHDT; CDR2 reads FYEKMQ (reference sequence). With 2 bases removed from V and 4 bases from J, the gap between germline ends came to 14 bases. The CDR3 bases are TGTGCCAGCAGCTTACGTGGCAGGGGATTCTATGGCTACACCTTC. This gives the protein CASSLRGRGFYGYTF.

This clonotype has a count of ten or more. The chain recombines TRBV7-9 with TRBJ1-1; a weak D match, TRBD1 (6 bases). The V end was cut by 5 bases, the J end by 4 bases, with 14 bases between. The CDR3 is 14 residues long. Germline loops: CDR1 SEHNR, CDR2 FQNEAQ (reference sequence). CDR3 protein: CASSQQQGSTEAFF. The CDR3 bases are TGTGCCAGCAGCCAACAACAGGGCTCCACTGAAGCTTTCTTT.

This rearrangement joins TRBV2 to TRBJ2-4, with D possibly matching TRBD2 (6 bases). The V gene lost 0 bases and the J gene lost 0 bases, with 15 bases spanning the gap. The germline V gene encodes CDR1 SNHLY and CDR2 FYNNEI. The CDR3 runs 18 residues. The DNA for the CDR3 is TGTGCCAGCAGTGAAGCTCCTGCGGGACCTCTAGCCAAAAACATTCAGTACTTC. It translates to CASSEAPAGPLAKNIQYF.

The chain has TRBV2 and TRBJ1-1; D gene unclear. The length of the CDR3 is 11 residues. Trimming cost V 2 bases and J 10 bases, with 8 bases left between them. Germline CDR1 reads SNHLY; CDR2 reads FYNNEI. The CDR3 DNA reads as TGTGCCAGCAGTGAATGGGATATAGCTTTCTTT. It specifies CASSEWDIAFF.

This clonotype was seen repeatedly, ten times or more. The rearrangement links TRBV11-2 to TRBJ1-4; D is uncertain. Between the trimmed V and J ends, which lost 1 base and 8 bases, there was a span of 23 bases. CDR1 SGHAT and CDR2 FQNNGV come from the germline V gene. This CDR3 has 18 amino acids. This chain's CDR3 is CASSLVGLNTRGGEKLFF. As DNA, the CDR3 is TGTGCCAGCAGCTTAGTGGGTCTGAATACGCGAGGAGGGGAAAAACTGTTTTTT.